This T cell receptor beta chain was profiled in a study of CD8+ T cells in alopecia areata. Study-level findings and limits: The study found higher clonality in lesional than normal scalp, especially in alopecia totalis/universalis.

Points on this clone: Its specificity is not known.

cDNA prepared by RNA extraction and subsequent reverse transcription served as the template for sequencing. The repertoire was sequenced with immunoSEQ multiplex PCR; TCRdb's copy has only in-frame clones and lacks some. Altogether 110,000 or so clones are present, around 64% being singletons, with the ten largest covering 2.8%. CDR3 length equals 13 residues. Germline-derived CDR1 and CDR2 are MNHNY and SVGAGI (reference sequence). V lost 8 bases, J lost 6 bases, and 14 bases lay in between. The sample taken for sequencing was CD4+ T cells sorted from blood. The source of this sequence is a human donor in good health. The chain employs TRBV6-6 and TRBJ1-5, with unresolved D. The CDR3 DNA sequence: TGTGCCAGCGCGCAAGGGCCCCTTCAGCCCCAGCATTTT. Translating gives CASAQGPLQPQHF.